These T cell receptor beta chains were read from a single sample in a study of PD-1 blockade in classical Hodgkin lymphoma. TCRdb's copy holds only in-frame clones and misses some; the assay was immunoSEQ multiplex PCR. The repertoire holds a few thousand clones, with under 80% as singletons. The material was CD8+ T cells from blood, obtained at baseline. These receptors all stem from a human donor with classical Hodgkin lymphoma. CDR3s include the opening cysteine and the closing phenylalanine or tryptophan. Each record gives: V gene, J gene, clone size, D gene, CDR3 protein, CDR3 DNA. A D gene is named only where the DNA matches it firmly. Not all rows give a size; the values are once, few, many and, for expanded clones, a class.

TRBV27	TRBJ2-5	.	.	CASREAKLGIQETQYF	TGTGCCAGCAGAGAAGCTAAGCTGGGAATTCAAGAGACCCAGTACTTC
TRBV11-3	TRBJ2-7	.	.	CASSLSSSYEQYF	TGTGCCAGCAGCTTGAGCAGCTCCTACGAGCAGTACTTC
TRBV19	TRBJ1-1	few	.	CASSPGRRDTEAFF	TGTGCCAGTAGTCCGGGACGGAGGGACACTGAAGCTTTCTTT
TRBV4-2	TRBJ1-1	once	.	CASYESIRRDTEAFF	TGTGCCAGCTACGAGTCTATAAGACGGGACACTGAAGCTTTCTTT
TRBV7-2	TRBJ1-2	.	.	CASSLDMRGREEGYTF	TGTGCCAGCAGCTTAGATATGCGGGGCCGGGAGGAGGGCTACACCTTC
TRBV13	TRBJ2-2	.	TRBD2	CASSPLGEGRNTGELFF	TGTGCCAGCAGTCCCCTGGGGGAGGGCCGTAACACCGGGGAGCTGTTTTTT
TRBV9	TRBJ1-2	few	.	CASSVVAADYGYTF	TGTGCCAGCAGCGTAGTCGCGGCAGACTATGGCTACACCTTC
TRBV2	TRBJ2-1	.	.	CASSAHITGTPEQFF	TGTGCCAGCAGTGCACACATAACCGGGACACCAGAGCAGTTCTTC
TRBV2	TRBJ1-6	.	.	CASSVSFSYNSPLHF	TGTGCCAGCAGTGTGTCATTCTCCTATAATTCACCCCTCCACTTT
TRBV5-6	TRBJ2-5	.	TRBD1	CASSLARPGTAGRETQYF	TGTGCCAGCAGCTTGGCTCGACCCGGGACAGCCGGTAGGGAGACCCAGTACTTC
TRBV11-1	TRBJ2-7	.	.	CASSLEAGIPYEQYF	TGTGCCAGCAGCTTAGAGGCCGGGATCCCCTACGAGCAGTACTTC
TRBV29-1	TRBJ1-1	few	.	CSVEDRGGLNTEAFF	TGCAGCGTTGAAGATCGGGGGGGCCTGAACACTGAAGCTTTCTTT
TRBV2	TRBJ1-1	.	TRBD1	CASSETGGRNTEAFF	TGTGCCAGCAGTGAGACAGGGGGAAGGAACACTGAAGCTTTCTTT
TRBV4-2	TRBJ2-5	.	TRBD2	CASSQELVTSGSRAQYF	TGTGCCAGCAGCCAAGAACTCGTGACTAGCGGGAGTCGGGCCCAGTACTTC
TRBV28	TRBJ2-5	.	.	CASSHRQVPQETQYF	TGTGCCAGCAGTCACCGACAGGTACCGCAAGAGACCCAGTACTTC
TRBV6-1	TRBJ2-5	.	.	CASSDWFSETQYF	TGTGCCAGCAGTGATTGGTTTTCGGAGACCCAGTACTTC
TRBV27	TRBJ2-5	few	TRBD2	CASSFFAGGRETQYF	TGTGCCAGCAGTTTTTTCGCGGGAGGGAGAGAGACCCAGTACTTC
TRBV27	TRBJ1-2	.	TRBD1	CASSLGDSNYGYTF	TGTGCCAGCAGTTTGGGGGACAGCAACTATGGCTACACCTTC
TRBV7-9	TRBJ1-2	.	TRBD1	CASSSDRLNKIDGYTF	TGTGCCAGCAGCTCGGACAGGCTAAATAAAATCGATGGCTACACCTTC
TRBV13	TRBJ2-7	.	.	CASSSTRYEQYF	TGTGCCAGCAGCTCGACCCGCTACGAGCAGTACTTC
TRBV4-1	TRBJ2-6	.	TRBD1	CASSQDLRGSGANVLTF	TGCGCCAGCAGCCAAGACCTCAGGGGGTCTGGGGCCAACGTCCTGACTTTC
TRBV4-3	TRBJ2-1	.	TRBD1	CASSHGTGFQKKNNEQFF	TGCGCCAGCAGCCATGGGACAGGGTTTCAGAAGAAGAACAATGAGCAGTTCTTC
TRBV7-9	TRBJ1-5	once	.	CASSQLPGDSNQPQHF	TGTGCCAGCAGCCAACTCCCGGGTGATAGCAATCAGCCCCAGCATTTT
TRBV5-4	TRBJ2-2	.	.	CASSLSRERPGELFF	TGTGCCAGCAGCTTGTCTCGGGAGCGACCCGGGGAGCTGTTTTTT
TRBV19	TRBJ1-5	.	.	CASSIFLEENQPQHF	TGTGCCAGTAGTATTTTCTTGGAGGAGAATCAGCCCCAGCATTTT
TRBV5-1	TRBJ2-5	.	.	CASSLEHGGLEETQYF	TGCGCCAGCAGCTTGGAGCACGGGGGGCTAGAAGAGACCCAGTACTTC
TRBV4-2	TRBJ2-3	.	.	CASSQSLASPDTQYF	TGTGCCAGCAGCCAATCCTTAGCGTCCCCAGATACGCAGTATTTT
TRBV29-1	TRBJ1-2	.	.	CSALQRFYGYTF	TGCAGCGCTCTCCAAAGGTTCTATGGCTACACCTTC
TRBV7-6	TRBJ2-7	few	TRBD1	CASSEQGDFNF	TGTGCCAGCAGCGAACAGGGGGATTTCAACTTC
TRBV2	TRBJ2-5	.	.	CASREGRETQYF	TGTGCCAGCAGGGAGGGGAGGGAGACCCAGTACTTC
TRBV19	TRBJ1-1	few	.	CASRGLEAFF	TGTGCCAGTAGAGGACTTGAAGCTTTCTTT
TRBV21-1	TRBJ2-2	.	.	CASSKGAASGLAGNGELFF	TGTGCCAGCAGCAAAGGGGCAGCATCTGGACTAGCGGGGAACGGGGAGCTGTTTTTT
TRBV6-1	TRBJ2-7	.	TRBD1	CASSESGQGPYEQYF	TGTGCCAGCAGTGAATCGGGACAGGGACCCTACGAGCAGTACTTC
TRBV5-1	TRBJ1-2	.	.	CASSWRQPPANYGYTF	TGCGCCAGCAGCTGGAGACAGCCACCAGCTAACTATGGCTACACCTTC
TRBV7-7	TRBJ2-7	hyperexpanded	TRBD1	CASSLGGGGYEQYF	TGTGCCAGCAGCTTAGGAGGGGGCGGTTACGAGCAGTACTTC
TRBV19	TRBJ1-1	.	.	CASSIGSLTEAFF	TGTGCCAGTAGTATAGGTAGTCTCACTGAAGCTTTCTTT
TRBV27	TRBJ2-1	few	TRBD2	CASSWGGRAEQFF	TGTGCCAGCAGTTGGGGAGGGCGGGCAGAGCAGTTCTTC
TRBV27	TRBJ2-6	.	TRBD1	CASSLYQGAGANVLTF	TGTGCCAGCAGTCTCTACCAGGGGGCTGGGGCCAACGTCCTGACTTTC
TRBV30	TRBJ2-7	.	.	CAWSLWGYYEQYF	TGTGCCTGGAGTTTGTGGGGATACTACGAGCAGTACTTC
TRBV6-5	TRBJ2-7	.	.	CASSYSTLGAYEQYF	TGTGCCAGCAGTTACTCGACGCTGGGAGCCTACGAGCAGTACTTC
TRBV27	TRBJ2-7	few	.	CASSLGVMGFEQYF	TGTGCCAGCAGTTTAGGCGTTATGGGCTTCGAGCAGTACTTC